This T cell receptor (beta chain) was sequenced for a study of cytomegalovirus exposure and HLA in healthy donors. Study results and caveats: Later work showed greater clonal expansion in HLA-associated TCR beta chains than in equally common others. CMV serostatus was the only immune exposure information that was available. Roughly even sequencing depth across donors was the assumption behind the presence/absence analyses.

The trim removed 3 bases at V and 0 bases at J, leaving 10 bases unmatched. CDR3 length: 17 residues. Germline CDR1 SGHAT, CDR2 FQNNGV. As for this clone: What it recognizes is unknown. Other DNA sequences in the sample encode the same CDR3.

In the PCR, 60 Vbeta and 13 Jbeta primers were used. Measured with immunoSEQ multiplex PCR; TCRdb has only the in-frame clones, and not every one. Across some 120,000 clones, the top ten clones capture roughly 3.7% of the sample. The gene calls are TRBV11-2 and TRBJ1-2; 7 nucleotides align to TRBD1. This clonotype was sampled from a young man in good health and CMV-seronegative. The specimen was PBMCs. CDR3 loop: CASSLWGNRGANYGYTF. CDR3 sequence (DNA): TGTGCCAGCAGCTTGTGGGGTAACAGGGGAGCTAACTATGGCTACACCTTC.